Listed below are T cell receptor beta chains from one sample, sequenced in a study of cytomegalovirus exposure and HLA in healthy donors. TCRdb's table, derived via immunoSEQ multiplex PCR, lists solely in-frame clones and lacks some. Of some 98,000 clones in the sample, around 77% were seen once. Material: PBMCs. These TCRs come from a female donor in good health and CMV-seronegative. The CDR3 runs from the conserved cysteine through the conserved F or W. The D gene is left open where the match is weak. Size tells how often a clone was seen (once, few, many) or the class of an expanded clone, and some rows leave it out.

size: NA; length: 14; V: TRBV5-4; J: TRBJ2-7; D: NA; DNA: TGTGCCAGCAGCCCACGACAGGCCCCCTACGAGCAGTACTTC; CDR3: CASSPRQAPYEQYF
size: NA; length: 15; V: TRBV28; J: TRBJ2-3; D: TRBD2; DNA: TGTGCCAGCAGTCCCTCTAGCGGGAGAGGATATACGCAGTATTTT; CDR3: CASSPSSGRGYTQYF
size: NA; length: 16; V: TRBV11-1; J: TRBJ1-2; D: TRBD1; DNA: TGTGCCAGCAGCTTAGAGGGCACCGGGACAGGATATGGCTACACCTTC; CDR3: CASSLEGTGTGYGYTF
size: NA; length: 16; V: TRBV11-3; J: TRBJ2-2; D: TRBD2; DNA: TGTGCCAGCAGCTTAGCTGGCGGGAGAAAAACCGGGGAGCTGTTTTTT; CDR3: CASSLAGGRKTGELFF
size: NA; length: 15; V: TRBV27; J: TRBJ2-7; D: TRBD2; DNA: TGTGCCAGCAGTTCGGGACTAGCCGGTTACTACGAGCAGTACTTC; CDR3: CASSSGLAGYYEQYF
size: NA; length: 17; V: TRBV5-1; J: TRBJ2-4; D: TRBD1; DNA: TGCGCCAGCAGCTCTAAACTGGACAGGAGTGGTAAAGGCATTCAGTACTTC; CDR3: CASSSKLDRSGKGIQYF
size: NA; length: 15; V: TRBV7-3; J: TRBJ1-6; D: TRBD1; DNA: TGTGCCAGCAGCTTAGGGACAGGGGTTAATTCACCCCTCCACTTT; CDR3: CASSLGTGVNSPLHF
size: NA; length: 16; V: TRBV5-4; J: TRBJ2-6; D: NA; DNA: TGTGCCAGCAGCATCGGAGGTAGCTCTGGGGCCAACGTCCTGACTTTC; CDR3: CASSIGGSSGANVLTF
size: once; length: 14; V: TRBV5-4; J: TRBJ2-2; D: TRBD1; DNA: TGTGCCAGCAGCTGGGACAGGTACACCGGGGAGCTGTTTTTT; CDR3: CASSWDRYTGELFF
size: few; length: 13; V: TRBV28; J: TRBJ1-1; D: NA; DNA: TGTGCCAGCAGTTTTTGGGGAGCCATGGCGGCTTTCTTT; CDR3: CASSFWGAMAAFF
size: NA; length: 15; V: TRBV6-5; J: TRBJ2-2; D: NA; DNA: TGTGCCAGCAGTTACTCCCAGGGGGGCGGCGGGGAGCTGTTTTTT; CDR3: CASSYSQGGGGELFF
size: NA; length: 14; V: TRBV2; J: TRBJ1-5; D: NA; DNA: TGTGCCAGCACCAGAGGGTATAGCAATCAGCCCCAGCATTTT; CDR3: CASTRGYSNQPQHF
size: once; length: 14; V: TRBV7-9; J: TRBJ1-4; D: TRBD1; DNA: TGTGCCAGCAGACAATCGGACAGGGGAGGAAAACTGTTTTTT; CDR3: CASRQSDRGGKLFF
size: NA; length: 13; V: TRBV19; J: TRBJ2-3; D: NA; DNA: TGTGCCAGTAGTAGGGACAACACAGATACGCAGTATTTT; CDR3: CASSRDNTDTQYF
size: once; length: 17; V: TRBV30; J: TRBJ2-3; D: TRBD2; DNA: TGTGCCTCGGGACTAGCGGGAGGGCCAACGCCCACAGATACGCAGTATTTT; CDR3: CASGLAGGPTPTDTQYF
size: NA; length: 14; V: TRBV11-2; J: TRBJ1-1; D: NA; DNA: TGTGCCAGCAGCTTAGATTTAGGGGGCACTGAAGCTTTCTTT; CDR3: CASSLDLGGTEAFF
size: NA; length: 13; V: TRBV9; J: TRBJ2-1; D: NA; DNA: TGTGCCAGCAGCAACTACGTAACCAATGAGCAGTTCTTC; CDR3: CASSNYVTNEQFF
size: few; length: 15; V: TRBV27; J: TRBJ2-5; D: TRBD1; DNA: TGTGCCAGCAGACCGGGACAGGGCCGCCTCGAGACCCAGTACTTC; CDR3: CASRPGQGRLETQYF
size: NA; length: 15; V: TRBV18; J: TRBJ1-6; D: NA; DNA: TGTGCCAGCTCACCACCTGAGGGGGACGGTACACCCCTCCACTTT; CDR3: CASSPPEGDGTPLHF
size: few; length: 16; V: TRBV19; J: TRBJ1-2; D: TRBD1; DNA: TGTGCCAGTAGTAGATCGCCACAAACAGGGGACTATGGCTACACCTTC; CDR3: CASSRSPQTGDYGYTF
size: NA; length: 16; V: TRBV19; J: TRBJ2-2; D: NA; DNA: TGTGCCAGTACTCAATTGGGCAGGGCGAACACCGGGGAGCTGTTTTTT; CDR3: CASTQLGRANTGELFF
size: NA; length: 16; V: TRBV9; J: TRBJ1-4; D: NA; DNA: TGTGCCAGCAGCGTAGAGGGGACATTCGTTGCTGAAAAACTGTTTTTT; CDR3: CASSVEGTFVAEKLFF
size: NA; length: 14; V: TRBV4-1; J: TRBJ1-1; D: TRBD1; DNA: TGCGCCAGCAGCCCTCGACAGGGGAGCACTGAAGCTTTCTTT; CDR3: CASSPRQGSTEAFF
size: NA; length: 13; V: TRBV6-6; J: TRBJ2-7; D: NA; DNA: TGTGCCAGCACCCCCCCAGGGTCCCACGAGCAGTACTTC; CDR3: CASTPPGSHEQYF
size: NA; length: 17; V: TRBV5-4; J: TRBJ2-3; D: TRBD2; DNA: TGTGCCAGCAGGAGGGCCGGGACTACTACTAGCACAGATACGCAGTATTTT; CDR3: CASRRAGTTTSTDTQYF
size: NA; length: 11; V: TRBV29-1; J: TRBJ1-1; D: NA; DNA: TGCAGCGTTGCTAGGAACACTGAAGCTTTCTTT; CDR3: CSVARNTEAFF
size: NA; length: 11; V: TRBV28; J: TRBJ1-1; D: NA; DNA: TGTGCCAGCGGGCCCCGTAGTGAAGCTTTCTTT; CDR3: CASGPRSEAFF
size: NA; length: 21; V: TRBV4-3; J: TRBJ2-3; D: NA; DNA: TGCGCCAGCAGCCAAGATATATCTACCTTCTCAAGTAGTGGTAGCACAGATACGCAGTATTTT; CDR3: CASSQDISTFSSSGSTDTQYF
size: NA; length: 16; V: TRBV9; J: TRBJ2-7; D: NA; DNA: TGTGCCAGCAGCGTAGCTCGAGACAGGAGCTACTACGAGCAGTACTTC; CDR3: CASSVARDRSYYEQYF
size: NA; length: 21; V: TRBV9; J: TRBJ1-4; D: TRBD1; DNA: TGTGCCAGCAGCGTAAGCTCCGAGCCGTTCGGGGTCCCAGGGGGTTATGGGAAACTGTTTTTT; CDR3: CASSVSSEPFGVPGGYGKLFF
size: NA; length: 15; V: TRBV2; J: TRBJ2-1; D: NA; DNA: TGTGCCAGCATTTGGACAGAGGGTACCTACAATGAGCAGTTCTTC; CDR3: CASIWTEGTYNEQFF
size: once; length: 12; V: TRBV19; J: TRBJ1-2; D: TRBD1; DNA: TGTGCCACCGGACAGGTCGCCTATGGCTACACCTTC; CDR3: CATGQVAYGYTF
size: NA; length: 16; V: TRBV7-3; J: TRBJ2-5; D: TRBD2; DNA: TGTGCCAGCAGCTTAGGTACTAGCGGGGGCCAAGAGACCCAGTACTTC; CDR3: CASSLGTSGGQETQYF
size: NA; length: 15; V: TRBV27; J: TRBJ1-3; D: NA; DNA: TGTGCCACCATGACCGGGGGGGGTTCTGGAAACACCATATATTTT; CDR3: CATMTGGGSGNTIYF
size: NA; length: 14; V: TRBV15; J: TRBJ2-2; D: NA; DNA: TGTGCCACCACGGCTAGATCGAACACCGGGGAGCTGTTTTTT; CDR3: CATTARSNTGELFF
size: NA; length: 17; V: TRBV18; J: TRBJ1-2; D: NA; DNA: TGTGCCAGCTCACCATACTCGGCCGGGACACAAATCGCTGGCTACACCTTC; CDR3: CASSPYSAGTQIAGYTF
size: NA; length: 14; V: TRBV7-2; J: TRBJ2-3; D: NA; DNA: TGTGCCAGCAGCCCATACGCGGGCACAGATACGCAGTATTTT; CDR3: CASSPYAGTDTQYF
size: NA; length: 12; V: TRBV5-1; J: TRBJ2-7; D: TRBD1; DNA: TGCGCCAGCGGACAGGGCTCCTACGAGCAGTACTTC; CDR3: CASGQGSYEQYF
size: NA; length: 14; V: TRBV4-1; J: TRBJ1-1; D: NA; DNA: TGCGCCAGCAGCCAACCTAGGCTAGACACTGAAGCTTTCTTT; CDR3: CASSQPRLDTEAFF
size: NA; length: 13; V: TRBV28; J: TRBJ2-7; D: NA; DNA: TGTGCCAGCAGTTTTGCGGCCCCCTACGAGCAGTACTTC; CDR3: CASSFAAPYEQYF